This TCR beta chain was captured in a study of T cells in Graves' hyperthyroidism and ophthalmopathy (dated by TCRdb to about 2019). For the wider study: Peripheral blood samples were taken at the time of initial diagnosis, prior to any treatment. A discovery cohort of about 95 patients, about 44 with Graves' ophthalmopathy and under 60 with stable Graves' hyperthyroidism, was used to find distinguishing TCR V-J signatures. Whether ophthalmopathy could be predicted prospectively was tested in an independent validation cohort made up of 18 hyperthyroidism patients plus 17 patients who later progressed to ophthalmopathy. The 100 discovery patients were divided at random into training and test sets in a 7:3 ratio. In more than five Graves' hyperthyroidism patients, the study also compared T-cell repertoires from thyroid tissue with T-cell repertoires from blood. Once sampling was done, hyperthyroidism patients were given methimazole at a starting dose of 30 mg daily, whereas ophthalmopathy patients were given high-dose intravenous methylprednisolone. TCR Vbeta CDR3 sequencing of some 140 peripheral blood samples (43 ophthalmopathy, 70 to 85 hyperthyroidism and roughly 17 progressor patients) is reported in the paper.

In the case of this clonotype: Its antigen remains unidentified. Within one base of it there is no much larger clone, and no base qualities were kept.

The study at large found these results: In cross-validation, a model built on a 13 V-J signature told ophthalmopathy apart from stable hyperthyroidism with less than 90% sensitivity and around 81% specificity, and in testing the same model reached 80%/75%. In validation, progression to ophthalmopathy was predicted by the model with approximately 67% sensitivity and around 76% specificity, a median of approximately 6.5 months before onset. Sample size was not statistically predetermined, and blinding of investigators to group allocation was not performed. Most expanded thyroid clonotypes (frequency above 0.001) were also detected in blood, suggesting blood repertoires may reflect thyroid immune responses.

Ophthalmopathy patients had moderately to severely active disease, with a Clinical Activity Score of 3 or more, a NOSPECS grade of 4 or more, and a disease duration of less than 3 months. Exclusion was applied to patients with uncontrolled infections, other autoimmune diseases, pregnancy or lactation. Diagnoses were established on the basis of clinical symptoms, serum thyroxine and TRAb, thyroid ultrasound, and orbital computed tomography. PBMCs were isolated from about 10 ml of fresh peripheral blood by Ficoll-Paque density gradient centrifugation. Total RNA was extracted with Trizol reagent, and quality was checked on an Agilent 2100 Bioanalyzer. Amplification of TCR beta CDR3 regions was carried out from RNA transcripts. The first round of RT-PCR for the TCR CDR3 was performed with the HTBI primer set and the Qiagen OneStep RT-PCR kit. The libraries were constructed in a second round of multiplex PCR and then size-selected and purified. Paired-end sequencing of the libraries was performed with 100 bp reads on an Illumina HiSeq2000. From the authors' description of their analysis: SOAPnuke was used to process the raw data, throwing out any read that contained adapters or uncalled bases, had a mean Phred below 15, or lacked an exact constant-primer or identifier match. COPE v1.2.5 was used to merge the high-quality paired reads, and each unique nucleotide sequence was defined as a clonotype. MiTCR v1.1 was used to align the clonotypes against IMGT TRBV, TRBD and TRBJ reference segments. Only V-J combinations with frequency above 0.0001, covering 99.2% of repertoires, were analysed. A TCS score was defined as the ratio between F50 (clonal expansion) and ExV (chaos), using BLOSUM62-based TCRdist between CDR3 peptides within each V-J. Welch's t-statistics and random forest reduced around 550 V-J features to 13, which were used in a naive Bayes classifier (R e1071). TCRdb reprocessed the public reads (quality trimming at Q25 with fastp, clone calling with MiXCR) and kept in-frame beta chains. Every entry covers one CDR3 protein and lists the most common genes and DNA from its rows. The V and J calls shown here were made by TCRdb, not taken from the authors' results. The sample table contains hundreds of thousands of distinct CDR3 sequences; only one count was recorded for less than 25% of them. Together, the top ten hold around a third of the sample.

Taken from the germline V gene (reference sequence), the CDR1 and CDR2 loops are GTSNPN and SVGIG. V gives up 4 bases and J gives up 5 bases, and the segment between their germline ends measures 12 bases. The CDR3 holds 13 amino acids from the cysteine to the phenylalanine. Only CDR3 DNA is held: 39 bases, read in frame from base 1. The chain is encoded by TRBV30 joined to TRBJ2-1; a tentative D call is TRBD2 (6 bases match). Sequencing input: blood. The receptor comes from a man aged 25-40 years with Graves' ophthalmopathy. The CDR3 reads as follows: CAWKGGLDNEQFF. The DNA is TGTGCCTGGAAGGGAGGTCTCGACAATGAGCAGTTCTTC.